This T cell receptor (beta chain) derives from a study of early T cells in non-severe SARS-CoV-2 infection (dated by TCRdb to 2020 to 2022). At the level of the whole study: TCR sequencing used bulk RNA from unsorted whole blood, so alpha and beta chains could not be paired. What the authors observed across the whole study: VDJdb matching was skewed toward anti-spike CD8 responses and likely underestimated virus-specific expansions by missing private and CD4 specificities.

The study was a case-control design nested within a healthcare worker cohort in London, UK, with weekly nasopharyngeal swab PCR tests and blood sampling. Between 23 and 31 March 2020, the week of the UK lockdown, healthcare workers were enrolled and then followed up weekly for as long as 16 weeks. Libraries were made using 5' RACE. Sequencing was performed on a NextSeq 500. In the TCR library protocol, unique molecular identifiers were attached to individual cDNA molecules to correct for PCR bias and sequencing error. Both TCR alpha and beta chains were sequenced, and tight co-correlation was observed between alpha and beta sequence abundances in each sample. In the paper's pipeline: V gene, J gene and CDR3 annotation of TCR sequences was performed with Decombinator V4. Expanded TCRs were defined as changing significantly between any two time points under a Poisson model with p below 0.0001. TCR abundances were normalised to the total number of TCRs sequenced in each sample and reported as counts per million. MAIT TCRs were defined by TRAV1-2 paired with TRAJ12, TRAJ20 or TRAJ33, and iNKT TCRs by TRAV10 paired with TRAJ18. VDJdb, accessed on 1 November 2021, was searched for TCRs annotated for CMV, EBV and SARS-CoV-2, and TCRs annotated for more than one antigen were excluded. The public reads were quality trimmed at Q25 with fastp and then assembled into clones with MiXCR by TCRdb, keeping productive beta chains. Identical CDR3 protein sequences are pooled into one entry, listed with their most common genes and DNA. These V and J calls rely on TCRdb rather than the paper's analysis. Across this sample there are fewer than 65,000 distinct CDR3 sequences, with around an eighth seen only once. Together, the top ten hold 1.4% of the sample.

For CDR1 and CDR2, the germline V gene (reference sequence) lists PRHDT and FYEKMQ. V lost 4 bases and J lost 3 bases; the stretch between them is 7 bases long. The CDR3 holds 12 amino acids from the cysteine to the phenylalanine. CDR3 DNA only is kept here, 36 bases in frame from base 1. This clonotype was seen repeatedly, ten times or more. What antigen it recognizes has not been identified. Base qualities are not recorded, but no much larger clone differs from it by a single base. The rearrangement combines TRBV13 with TRBJ2-7; the D segment could be TRBD2, given 5 matching bases. Sequencing was done on a sample of whole blood. The receptor comes from an adult who was a healthcare worker with PCR-confirmed SARS-CoV-2 infection or an uninfected control (not recorded which). This receptor carries the CDR3 CASSYRDYEQYF. Read as DNA, the sequence is TGTGCCAGCAGCTACCGGGACTACGAGCAGTACTTC.